The clone carrying this TCR beta chain was counted ten times or more. It was genomic DNA that served as the template for profiling TCR beta VDJ and CDR3. TCRdb itself ran the reads through MiXCR, one entry per CDR3 protein. Here the sample spans around 500,000 distinct CDR3 sequences, more than 25% being singletons. This CDR3 is 12 amino acids long. Germline loops: CDR1 SQVTM, CDR2 ANQGSEA. The V segment lost 4 bases and the J segment 4 bases; nucleotides outside the gene matches: 1. Patients selected for sequencing had displayed CD8+CD57+ cell expansion by flow cytometry. The data derive from a study of CD8+CD57+ T cells in acquired aplastic anemia.

The material sequenced was sorted CD4+, CD8+, or CD8+CD57+ T cells (not recorded which) from PBMCs. V is TRBV29-1 and J is TRBJ1-2, with 9 bases that match TRBD1. This receptor was obtained from a human donor with aplastic anemia. The CDR3 spells CSVGQGGYGYTF. CDR3 nucleotide sequence: TGCAGCGTTGGACAGGGGGGCTATGGCTACACCTTC.